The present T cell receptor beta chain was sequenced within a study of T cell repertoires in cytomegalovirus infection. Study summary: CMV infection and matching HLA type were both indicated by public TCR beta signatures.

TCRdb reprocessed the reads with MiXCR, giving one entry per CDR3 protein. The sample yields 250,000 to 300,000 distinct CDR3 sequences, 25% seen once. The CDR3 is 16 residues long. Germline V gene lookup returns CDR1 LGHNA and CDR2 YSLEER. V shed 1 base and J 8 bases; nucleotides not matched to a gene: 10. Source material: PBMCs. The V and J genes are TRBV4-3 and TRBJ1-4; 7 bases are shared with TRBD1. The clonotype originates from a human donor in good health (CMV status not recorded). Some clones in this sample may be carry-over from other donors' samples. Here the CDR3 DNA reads TGCGCCAGCAGCCAAGCTCTCCAGGGGGGCCAAGAAAAACTGTTTTTT. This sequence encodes CASSQALQGGQEKLFF.